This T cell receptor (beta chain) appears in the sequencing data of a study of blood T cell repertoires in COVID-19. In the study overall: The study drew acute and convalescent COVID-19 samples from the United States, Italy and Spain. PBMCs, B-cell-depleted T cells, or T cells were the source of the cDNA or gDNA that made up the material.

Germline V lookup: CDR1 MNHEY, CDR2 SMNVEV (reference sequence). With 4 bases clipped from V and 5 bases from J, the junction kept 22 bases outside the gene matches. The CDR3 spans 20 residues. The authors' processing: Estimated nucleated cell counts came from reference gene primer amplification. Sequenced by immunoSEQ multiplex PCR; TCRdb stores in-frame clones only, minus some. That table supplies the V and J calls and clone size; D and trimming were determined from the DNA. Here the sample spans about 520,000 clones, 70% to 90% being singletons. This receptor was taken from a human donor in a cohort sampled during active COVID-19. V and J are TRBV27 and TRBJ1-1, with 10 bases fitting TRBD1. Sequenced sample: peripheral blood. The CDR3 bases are TGTGCCAGCAGTTCCCCAGTCGGACGACAGGGGGCTCTCATAGGGACTGAAGCTTTCTTT. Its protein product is CASSSPVGRQGALIGTEAFF.